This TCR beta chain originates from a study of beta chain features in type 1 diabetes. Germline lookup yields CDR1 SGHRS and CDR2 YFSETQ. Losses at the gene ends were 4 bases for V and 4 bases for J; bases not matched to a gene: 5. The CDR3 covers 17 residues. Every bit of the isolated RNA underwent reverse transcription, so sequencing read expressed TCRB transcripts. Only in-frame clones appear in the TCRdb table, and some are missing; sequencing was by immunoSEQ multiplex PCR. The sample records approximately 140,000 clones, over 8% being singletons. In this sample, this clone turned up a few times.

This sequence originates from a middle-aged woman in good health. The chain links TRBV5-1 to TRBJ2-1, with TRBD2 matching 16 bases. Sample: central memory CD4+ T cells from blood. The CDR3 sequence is CASSQGTSGGVYNEQFF. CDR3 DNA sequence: TGCGCCAGCAGCCAAGGGACTAGCGGGGGGGTTTACAATGAGCAGTTCTTC.